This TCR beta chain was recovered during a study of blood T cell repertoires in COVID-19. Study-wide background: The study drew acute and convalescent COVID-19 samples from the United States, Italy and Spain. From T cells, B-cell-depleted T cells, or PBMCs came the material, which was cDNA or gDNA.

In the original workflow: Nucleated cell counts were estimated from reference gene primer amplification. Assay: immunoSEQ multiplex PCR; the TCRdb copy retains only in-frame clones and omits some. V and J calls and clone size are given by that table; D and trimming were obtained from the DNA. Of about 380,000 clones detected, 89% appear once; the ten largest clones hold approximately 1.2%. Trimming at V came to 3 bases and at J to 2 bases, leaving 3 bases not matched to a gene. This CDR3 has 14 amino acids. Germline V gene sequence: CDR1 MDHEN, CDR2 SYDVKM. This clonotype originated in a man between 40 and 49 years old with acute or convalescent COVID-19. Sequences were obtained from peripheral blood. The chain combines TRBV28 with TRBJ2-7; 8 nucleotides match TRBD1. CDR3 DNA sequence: TGTGCCAGCAGTTTTACAGGGGGGACCTACGAGCAGTACTTC. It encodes CASSFTGGTYEQYF.